Following are 21 T cell receptor beta chains from one sample sequenced in a study of blood T cell repertoires in COVID-19. TCRdb's table, derived via immunoSEQ multiplex PCR, lists solely in-frame clones and lacks some. The data contain 200,000 to 300,000 clones, around 90% of them singletons. Sequencing used peripheral blood. These receptors were collected from a human donor in a cohort sampled during active COVID-19.

The chain uses TRBV27 and TRBJ1-1; D perhaps matches TRBD1 (5 bases). Germline assignment: CDR1 MNHEY and CDR2 SMNVEV (reference sequence). V was trimmed by 4 bases and J by 6 bases, leaving 27 bases between them. The CDR3 length is 18 residues. The DNA for the CDR3 is TGTGCCAGCAGTTCCCGCTCAGGGAATTGGGAACGGGCGGCTGAAGCTTTCTTT. This codes for CASSSRSGNWERAAEAFF.

This chain joins TRBV6-5 and TRBJ2-7; 10 bases line up with TRBD1. The junction had 9 bases not matched to a gene; V was cut back by 8 bases and J by 2 bases. Germline CDR1 MNHEY, CDR2 SVGAGI. This CDR3 region has 15 residues. CDR3 protein: CASGNGQGVAYEQYF. CDR3 DNA: TGTGCCAGCGGCAACGGACAGGGGGTTGCCTACGAGCAGTACTTC.

V is TRBV19 and J is TRBJ2-7, with TRBD2 matching over 8 bases. The germline CDR1 and CDR2 sequences are LNHDA and SQIVND (reference sequence). V lost 1 base to trimming and J lost 0 bases; unmatched junction nucleotides: 2. The CDR3 has 15 residues. The CDR3 region is CASSIGREGSYEQYF. CDR3 nucleotides: TGTGCCAGTAGTATAGGCCGGGAGGGCTCCTACGAGCAGTACTTC.

The rearrangement uses TRBV5-1 and TRBJ2-3, with 8 bases that match TRBD2. Germline-derived CDR1 and CDR2 are SGHRS and YFSETQ. J gave up 2 bases and V 4 bases, and 6 bases lay outside the gene matches. The CDR3 runs to 15 residues. DNA of the CDR3: TGCGCCAGCAGCACCGGGGGGGCCGTCACAGATACGCAGTATTTT. The encoded protein is CASSTGGAVTDTQYF.

The chain combines TRBV6-4 with TRBJ2-1; the D gene is possibly TRBD2 (5 bases). This CDR3 has 14 amino acids. Trimming took off 4 bases at V and 4 bases at J, with 11 bases between the two ends. Germline CDR1 is MRHNA and CDR2 is SNTAGT. DNA for the CDR3: TGTGCCAGCAGTGCAAGCGGCCTTTACAATGAGCAGTTCTTC. It encodes CASSASGLYNEQFF.

The chain couples TRBV2 to TRBJ2-1; D possibly corresponds to TRBD2 (6 bases). Germline lookup yields CDR1 SNHLY and CDR2 FYNNEI. The CDR3 runs 17 residues. Trimming shortened V by 8 bases and J by 0 bases, and 20 bases separated the two germline ends. CDR3 nucleotide sequence: TGTGCCAGCCAGACCCGGAGGGGCTTAAGCTCCTACAATGAGCAGTTCTTC. Encoded protein: CASQTRRGLSSYNEQFF.

The V and J genes are TRBV28 and TRBJ1-5; 7 positions agree with TRBD1. Germline V gene data show CDR1 as MDHEN and CDR2 as SYDVKM. The CDR3 loop spans 16 amino acids. Trimming cost V 9 bases and J 0 bases; bases outside gene matches: 11. The chain's CDR3 is CARPGQRLYSNQPQHF. CDR3 DNA: TGTGCCAGACCGGGACAGAGGTTATATAGCAATCAGCCCCAGCATTTT.

V is TRBV9 and J is TRBJ1-2; the D is unclear. In germline, CDR1 is SGDLS, CDR2 YYNGEE. With 0 bases removed from V and 5 bases from J, the gap between germline ends came to 5 bases. The CDR3 totals 12 residues. The CDR3 DNA is TGTGCCAGCAGCGTAGCGGGTTATGGCTACACCTTC. Translated: CASSVAGYGYTF. Looking up the rest from reference TRBV9 and TRBJ1-2 gives the full variable domain: DSGVTQTPKHLITATGQRVTLRCSPRSGDLSVYWYQQSLDQGLQFLIQYYNGEERAKGNILERFSAQQFPDLHSELNLSSLELGDSALYFCASSVAGYGYTFGSGTRLTVV.

The chain joins TRBV6-2 or TRBV6-3 to TRBJ1-2; D is perhaps TRBD1 (6 bases). Germline lookup yields CDR1 MNHEY and CDR2 SVGEGT. This CDR3 has 14 residues. The V end was cut by 2 bases, the J end by 8 bases, with 15 bases between. In nucleotides, the CDR3 is TGTGCCAGCAGTTACATTCCAGCAGGGGAAGGCTACACCTTC. The encoded protein is CASSYIPAGEGYTF.

This clone has at least ten counts. This chain joins TRBV4-1 and TRBJ1-2; TRBD1 might be the D (6 bases). Trimming shortened V by 0 bases and J by 8 bases, and 16 bases separated the two germline ends. The germline V gene encodes CDR1 MGHRA and CDR2 YSYEKL. CDR3 length: 15 residues. CDR3 protein: CASSQDTVRGSGYTF. CDR3 nucleotide sequence: TGCGCCAGCAGCCAAGATACGGTCAGGGGTTCAGGCTACACCTTC.

The chain employs TRBV27 and TRBJ2-2, with TRBD2 matching over 9 bases. The V and J ends lost 8 bases and 4 bases, in that order; junction bases with no gene match: 8. Germline V CDR1 and CDR2: MNHEY, SMNVEV (reference sequence). The length of the CDR3 is 15 residues. The CDR3 DNA is TGTGCCAGCGGACTTATAGCGGGAGTCACCGGGGAGCTGTTTTTT. Translating gives CASGLIAGVTGELFF.

This clone was seen once. The chain is built from TRBV2 and TRBJ2-7, with 10 bases lining up with TRBD2. V gave up 6 bases and J gave up 0 bases; unmatched junction bases: 2. Germline CDR1 is SNHLY and CDR2 is FYNNEI. The CDR3 totals 14 residues. The CDR3 sequence: CASSRTSGSYEQYF. CDR3 nucleotides: TGTGCCAGCAGCCGGACTAGCGGCTCCTACGAGCAGTACTTC.

This clone was found once. V gene TRBV4-3 combines with J gene TRBJ2-5; 8 bases align to TRBD2. Germline trimming cut 0 bases from V and 5 bases from J; bases unmatched to any gene: 17. The CDR3 has 19 residues. Germline lookup yields CDR1 LGHNA and CDR2 YSLEER. DNA for the CDR3: TGCGCCAGCAGCCAAGATCTCGGGTCGTCGGGAGGGGGGCTGGAGACCCAGTACTTC. Its translation: CASSQDLGSSGGGLETQYF.

The chain carries TRBV4-3 and TRBJ2-6; 9 bases are shared with TRBD2. Germline CDR1 LGHNA, CDR2 YSLEER. V lost 0 bases and J lost 0; bases outside the gene matches: 15. This CDR3 is built from 22 residues. CDR3 bases: TGCGCCAGCAGCCAAGATGAGGTAGCGGGGGTGACTATTTACTCTGGGGCCAACGTCCTGACTTTC. This translates into CASSQDEVAGVTIYSGANVLTF.

The chain is built from TRBV7-9 and TRBJ1-4; TRBD1 matches at 7 bases. J lost 13 bases, V lost 5 bases, and 7 bases had no gene match. The length of the CDR3 is 12 residues. In germline, CDR1 is SEHNR, CDR2 FQNEAQ (reference sequence). CDR3: CASSQGEVSLFF. DNA of the CDR3: TGTGCCAGCAGCCAGGGGGAAGTCTCACTGTTTTTT.

The chain joins TRBV28 to TRBJ2-7; 7 positions agree with TRBD1. Losses at the gene ends were 3 bases for V and 2 bases for J; bases not matched to a gene: 4. This CDR3 is 14 amino acids long. Germline-derived CDR1 and CDR2 are MDHEN and SYDVKM. Here the CDR3 DNA reads TGTGCCAGCAGTTTTCAGGGGGAAACCTACGAGCAGTACTTC. Protein product: CASSFQGETYEQYF.

V is TRBV18 and J is TRBJ1-1, with a weak D call TRBD1 (5 bases). The CDR3 loop spans 13 amino acids. Germline values: CDR1 KGHSH, CDR2 LQKENI. Trimming took off 4 bases at V and 4 bases at J, with 10 bases between the two ends. In nucleotides, the CDR3 is TGTGCCAGCTCACTAGGGGCCACCACTGAAGCTTTCTTT. Its protein product is CASSLGATTEAFF.

This clone was picked up one time. The gene calls are TRBV19 and TRBJ1-2; D remains ambiguous. V gave up 0 bases and J gave up 0 bases, with 8 bases separating them. The CDR3 has 15 residues. The germline V gene encodes CDR1 LNHDA and CDR2 SQIVND (reference sequence). CDR3 residues: CASSIDPRTNYGYTF. The CDR3 DNA sequence: TGTGCCAGTAGTATAGATCCCAGGACTAACTATGGCTACACCTTC.

The chain combines TRBV7-8 with TRBJ1-4; D not certain. This CDR3 has 12 residues. V was clipped by 3 bases and J by 8 bases, with 7 bases between them. The germline V gene has CDR1 SGHVS and CDR2 FQNEAQ. The CDR3 protein is CASSFSGEKLFF. CDR3 bases: TGTGCCAGCAGCTTTAGCGGGGAAAAACTGTTTTTT. Full variable domain (missing parts from reference TRBV7-8 and TRBJ1-4): GAGVSQSPRYKVAKRGQDVALRCDPISGHVSLFWYQQALGQGPEFLTYFQNEAQLDKSGLPSDRFFAERPEGSVSTLKIQRTQQEDSAVYLCASSFSGEKLFFGSGTQLSVL.

This chain joins TRBV6-5 and TRBJ1-6; TRBD1 is a possible D gene (6 bases). The V and J ends lost 5 bases and 10 bases respectively, with 18 bases between them. This CDR3 contains 15 residues. Germline lookup yields CDR1 MNHEY and CDR2 SVGAGI. CDR3 in DNA: TGTGCCAGCAGTCGTGGACAGACCAGAGGCTCACCCCTCCACTTT. Protein sequence: CASSRGQTRGSPLHF.

This sequence joins TRBV7-8 and TRBJ2-7; 14 bases align to TRBD2. V trimming: 5 bases; J trimming: 3 bases; junction bases outside the gene matches: 0. The CDR3 length is 14 residues. Germline CDR1 and CDR2: SGHVS and FQNEAQ. As DNA, the CDR3 is TGTGCCAGCAGCGGACTAGCGGGAGGCTACGAGCAGTACTTC. Translation: CASSGLAGGYEQYF.